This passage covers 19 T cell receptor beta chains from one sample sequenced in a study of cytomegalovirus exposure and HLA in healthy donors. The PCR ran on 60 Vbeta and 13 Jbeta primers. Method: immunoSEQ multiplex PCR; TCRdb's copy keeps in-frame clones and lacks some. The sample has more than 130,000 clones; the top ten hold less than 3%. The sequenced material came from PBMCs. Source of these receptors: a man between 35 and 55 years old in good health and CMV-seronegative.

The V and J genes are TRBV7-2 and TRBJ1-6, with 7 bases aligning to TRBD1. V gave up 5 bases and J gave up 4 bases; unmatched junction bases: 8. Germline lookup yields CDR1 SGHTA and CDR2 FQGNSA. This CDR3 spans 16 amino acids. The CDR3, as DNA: TGTGCCAGCAGCCCCTCGACAGGGTTTTATAATTCACCCCTCCACTTT. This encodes CASSPSTGFYNSPLHF.

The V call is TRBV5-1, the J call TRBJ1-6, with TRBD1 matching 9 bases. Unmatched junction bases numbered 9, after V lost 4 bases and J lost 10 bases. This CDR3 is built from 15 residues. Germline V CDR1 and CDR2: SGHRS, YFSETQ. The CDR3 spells CASSSGTGTESPLHF. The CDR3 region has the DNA TGCGCCAGCAGCAGCGGGACAGGGACTGAGTCACCCCTCCACTTT.

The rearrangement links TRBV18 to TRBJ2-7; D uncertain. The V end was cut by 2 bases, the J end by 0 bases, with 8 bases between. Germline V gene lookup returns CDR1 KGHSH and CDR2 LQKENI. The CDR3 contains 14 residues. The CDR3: CASSPEVSSYEQYF. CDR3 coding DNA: TGTGCCAGCTCACCAGAGGTAAGCTCCTACGAGCAGTACTTC.

The CDR3 region is CASSQVVTREGTNEQFF. DNA of the CDR3: TGTGCCAGCAGCCAGGTCGTGACTAGGGAGGGTACAAATGAGCAGTTCTTC. The chain joins TRBV4-2 to TRBJ2-1; 7 bases align to TRBD2. V lost 3 bases to trimming and J lost 7 bases; unmatched junction nucleotides: 15. This CDR3 is built from 17 residues. Germline V gives CDR1 LGHNA, CDR2 YNFKEQ.

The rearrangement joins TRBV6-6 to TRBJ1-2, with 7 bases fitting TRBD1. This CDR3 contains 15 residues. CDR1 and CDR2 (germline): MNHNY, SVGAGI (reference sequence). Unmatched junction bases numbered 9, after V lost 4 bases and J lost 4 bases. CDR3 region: CASSSGTATGYGYTF. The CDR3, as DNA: TGTGCCAGCAGTTCCGGGACAGCAACGGGCTATGGCTACACCTTC.

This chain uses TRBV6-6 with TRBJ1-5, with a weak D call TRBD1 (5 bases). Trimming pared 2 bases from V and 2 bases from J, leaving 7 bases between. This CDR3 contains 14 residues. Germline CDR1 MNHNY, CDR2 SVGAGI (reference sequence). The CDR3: CASSYGRGNQPQHF. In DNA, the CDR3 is TGTGCCAGCAGTTACGGCAGGGGCAATCAGCCCCAGCATTTT.

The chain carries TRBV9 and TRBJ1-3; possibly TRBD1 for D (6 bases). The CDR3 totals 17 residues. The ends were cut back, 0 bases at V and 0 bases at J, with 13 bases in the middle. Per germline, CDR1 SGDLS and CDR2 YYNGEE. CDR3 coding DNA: TGTGCCAGCAGCGTAGGGGGTACGGGACACTCTGGAAACACCATATATTTT. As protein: CASSVGGTGHSGNTIYF.

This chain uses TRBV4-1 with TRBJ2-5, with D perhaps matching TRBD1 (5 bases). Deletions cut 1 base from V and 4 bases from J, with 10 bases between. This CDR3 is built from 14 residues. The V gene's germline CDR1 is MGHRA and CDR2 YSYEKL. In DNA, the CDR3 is TGCGCCAGCAGCCAAGGGCAAAGGGGAGAGACCCAGTACTTC. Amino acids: CASSQGQRGETQYF.

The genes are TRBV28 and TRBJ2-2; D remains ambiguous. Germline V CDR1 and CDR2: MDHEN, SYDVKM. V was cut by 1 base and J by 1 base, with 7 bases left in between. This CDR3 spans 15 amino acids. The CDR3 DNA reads TGTGCCAGCAGTTTATTCGCGGAGAACACCGGGGAGCTGTTTTTT. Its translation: CASSLFAENTGELFF. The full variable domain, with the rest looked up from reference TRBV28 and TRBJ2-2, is DVKVTQSSRYLVKRTGEKVFLECVQDMDHENMFWYRQDPGLGLRLIYFSYDVKMKEKGDIPEGYSVSREKKERFSLILESASTNQTSMYLCASSLFAENTGELFFGEGSRLTVL.

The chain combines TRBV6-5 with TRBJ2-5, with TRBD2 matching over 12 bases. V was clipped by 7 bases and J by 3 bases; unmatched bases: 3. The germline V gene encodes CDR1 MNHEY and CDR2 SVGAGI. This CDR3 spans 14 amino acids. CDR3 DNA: TGTGCCAGCATTCCTAGCGGGGGGGAAGAGACCCAGTACTTC. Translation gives CASIPSGGEETQYF.

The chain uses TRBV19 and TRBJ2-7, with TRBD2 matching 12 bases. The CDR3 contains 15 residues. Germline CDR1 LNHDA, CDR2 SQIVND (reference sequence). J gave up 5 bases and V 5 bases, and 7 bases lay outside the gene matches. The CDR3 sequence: CASSSPGLAGNEQYF. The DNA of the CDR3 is TGTGCCAGTAGTTCCCCGGGACTAGCGGGTAACGAGCAGTACTTC.

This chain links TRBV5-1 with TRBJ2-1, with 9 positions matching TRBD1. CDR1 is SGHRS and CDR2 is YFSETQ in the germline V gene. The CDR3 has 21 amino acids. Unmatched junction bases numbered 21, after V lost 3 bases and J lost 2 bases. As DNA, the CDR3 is TGCGCCAGCAGCTCGACAAGGGACAGGGCGGGATCCAGAGACGCCTACAATGAGCAGTTCTTC. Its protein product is CASSSTRDRAGSRDAYNEQFF.

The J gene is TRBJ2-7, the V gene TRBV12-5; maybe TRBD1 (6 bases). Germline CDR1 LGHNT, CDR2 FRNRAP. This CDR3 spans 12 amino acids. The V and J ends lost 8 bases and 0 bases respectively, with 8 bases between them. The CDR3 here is CASNRDSYEQYF. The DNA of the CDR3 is TGTGCTAGTAACAGGGACTCCTACGAGCAGTACTTC.

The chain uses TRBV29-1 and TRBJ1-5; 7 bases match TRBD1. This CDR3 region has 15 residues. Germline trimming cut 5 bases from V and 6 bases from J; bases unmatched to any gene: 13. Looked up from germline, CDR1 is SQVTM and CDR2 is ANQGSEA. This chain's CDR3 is CSVSLQGTSSQPQHF. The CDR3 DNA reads TGCAGCGTTTCACTACAGGGGACGTCCAGTCAGCCCCAGCATTTT.

CDR3 bases: TGTGCCAGCGTAACTCAGGGGGCCACGAATGGCTACACCTTC. Its translation: CASVTQGATNGYTF. The chain carries TRBV6-1 and TRBJ1-2, with 8 bases matching TRBD1. This CDR3 spans 14 amino acids. Germline CDR1 MNHNS, CDR2 SASEGT. V shed 8 bases, J shed 6 bases, and the junction held 11 bases outside the gene matches.

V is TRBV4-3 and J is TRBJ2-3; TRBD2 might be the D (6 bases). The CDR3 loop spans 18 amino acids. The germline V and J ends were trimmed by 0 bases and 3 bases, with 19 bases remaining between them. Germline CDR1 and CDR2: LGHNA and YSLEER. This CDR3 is CASSQEGGALTGTDTQYF. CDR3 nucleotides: TGCGCCAGCAGCCAAGAAGGCGGGGCCCTTACTGGAACAGATACGCAGTATTTT.

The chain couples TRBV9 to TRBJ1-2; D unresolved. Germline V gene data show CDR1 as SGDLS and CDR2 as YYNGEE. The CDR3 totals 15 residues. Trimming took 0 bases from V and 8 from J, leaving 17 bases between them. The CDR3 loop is CASSVDSGVGGGYTF. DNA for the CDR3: TGTGCCAGCAGCGTAGATAGCGGGGTCGGCGGGGGCTACACCTTC.

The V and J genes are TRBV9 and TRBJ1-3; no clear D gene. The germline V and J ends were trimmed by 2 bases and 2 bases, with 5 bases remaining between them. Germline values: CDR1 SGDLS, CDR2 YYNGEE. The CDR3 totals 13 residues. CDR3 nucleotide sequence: TGTGCCAGCAGCGTCTCTCCTGGAAACACCATATATTTT. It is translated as CASSVSPGNTIYF.

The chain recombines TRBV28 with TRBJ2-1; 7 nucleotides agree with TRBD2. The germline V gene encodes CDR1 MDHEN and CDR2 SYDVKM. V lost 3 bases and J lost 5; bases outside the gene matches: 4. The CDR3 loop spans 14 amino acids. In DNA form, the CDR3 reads TGTGCCAGCAGTTTGTTAAGCGGGGACAATGAGCAGTTCTTC. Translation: CASSLLSGDNEQFF.